This T cell receptor (beta chain) was obtained from a study of cytomegalovirus exposure and HLA in healthy donors. Study-wide points: Versus the roughly 700-donor mean, an Asian-associated ancestry cluster reportedly showed fewer N-insertions in a later analysis. Excluded: some indistinguishable V segments such as TRBV6-2 and TRBV6-3.

V gave up 5 bases and J gave up 5 bases, with 17 bases separating them. This CDR3 contains 15 residues. CDR1 SSHAT and CDR2 FNYEAQ come from the germline V gene (reference sequence). PCR amplification relied on 60 Vbeta primers (plus 13 Jbeta primers). Sequencing was performed with immunoSEQ multiplex PCR; in TCRdb, only in-frame clones are kept and a portion is missing. Of approximately 290,000 clones listed, about four fifths were seen once; the top ten hold about 0.28%. A remark on this clone: Its antigen is undetermined.

The chain couples TRBV7-7 to TRBJ2-3; TRBD1 is a possible D gene (5 bases). The receptor was derived from a girl aged 2-10 years in good health and CMV-seronegative. Sequencing input: PBMCs. As DNA, the CDR3 is TGTGCCAGCAGCCCGGACATTCTGGCAGGAGATACGCAGTATTTT. Translating gives CASSPDILAGDTQYF.